This is a list of T cell receptor beta chains from one sample in a study of T cell therapy product for transplant patients. Clones were read by immunoSEQ multiplex PCR, and TCRdb kept only the in-frame ones, dropping some. This table holds 800 to 1,000 clones, roughly 46% found once. For these receptors, no antigen is known. The specimen sequenced was a sorted cell population cultured from PBMCs. These receptors all come from an adult in good health. Each CDR3 is given with its conserved first and last residue. The order of the fields is J gene, V gene, CDR3 protein.

TRBJ2-5 TRBV5-1 CASSLAVGRETQYF
TRBJ2-2 TRBV4-3 CASSQERRGGTGELFF
TRBJ2-3 TRBV9 CASSVVGGTDTQYF
TRBJ2-3 TRBV27 CATRVSDTQYF
TRBJ1-6 TRBV7-2 CASSLSPGQGSSPLHF
TRBJ2-7 TRBV6-5 CASSYELGAPEQYF
TRBJ2-7 TRBV7-8 CASSPSVYEQYF
TRBJ1-2 TRBV6-5 CASSQVTGTPKGYTF
TRBJ1-3 TRBV11-3 CASSLEAVSGNTIYF
TRBJ1-2 TRBV6-1 CASSEMDRGHGYTF
TRBJ2-7 TRBV6-5 CASSELANPSMYF
TRBJ2-1 TRBV6-1 CASSQTSGHYNEQFF
TRBJ2-2 TRBV11-3 CASSSDRGANTGELFF
TRBJ1-6 TRBV6-5 CASSSGTENSPLHF
TRBJ2-3 TRBV14 CASSPLAGGPAGDTQYF
TRBJ2-3 TRBV27 CASSPLTGGSTDTQYF
TRBJ1-1 TRBV19 CASSIVGQITEAFF
TRBJ1-4 TRBV7-9 CASSLANGNEKLFF
TRBJ1-2 TRBV7-9 CASSLRGGYTF
TRBJ1-1 TRBV9 CASSVTSGETEAFF
TRBJ2-1 TRBV5-4 CASSAPDGESEQFF
TRBJ2-1 TRBV7-9 CASSPGGELIDEQFF
TRBJ2-1 TRBV14 CASSPGATYNEQFF
TRBJ1-3 TRBV7-8 CASSSGNTIYF
TRBJ1-2 TRBV30 CAWSGRTATGNYGYTF
TRBJ2-6 TRBV1 CTSSRPQSRANVLTF
TRBJ2-2 TRBV7-9 CASSPGLARTGELFF
TRBJ1-2 TRBV5-1 CASSLDRYGYTF
TRBJ2-3 TRBV5-1 CASSLVGLIASTDTQYF
TRBJ2-7 TRBV6-5 CASNPRTSSYEQYF
TRBJ1-1 TRBV10-3 CAITTTETPNTEAFF
TRBJ1-1 TRBV7-6 CASSPGANTEAFF
TRBJ1-2 TRBV6-5 CASRGGRGIYGYTF
TRBJ2-3 TRBV7-4 CASSLGGLAGGTDTQYF
TRBJ2-3 TRBV5-1 CASSLLAGVTSTDTQYF